What follows are 14 T cell receptor beta chains derived from one specimen sequenced in a study of blood T cell repertoires in COVID-19. Assay used: immunoSEQ multiplex PCR; TCRdb lists only in-frame clones, some missing. In the table there are fewer than 60,000 clones, roughly 87% of which are singletons. Material for sequencing was peripheral blood. The receptors were sampled from a human donor with acute or convalescent COVID-19. The donor label of this sample is uncertain.

As concerns this clone: Relative to the germline gene, one junction end is altered; a read error may explain this. The chain employs TRBV14 and TRBJ2-7; D is ambiguous. Germline values: CDR1 SGHDN, CDR2 FVKESK. CDR3 length equals 13 residues. DNA of the CDR3: TGTGCCAGCAGCCAAGACCTCTCACGGGTACTTAACTTC. Translating gives CASSQDLSRVLNF.

The J gene is TRBJ2-7, the V gene TRBV6-1; 9 bases map to TRBD2. Losses at the gene ends were 3 bases for V and 6 bases for J; bases not matched to a gene: 6. Looked up from germline, CDR1 is MNHNS and CDR2 is SASEGT. The CDR3 covers 14 residues. The CDR3 here is CASSEREGRSEQYF. The CDR3 DNA sequence: TGTGCCAGCAGTGAGCGGGAGGGCCGTAGCGAGCAGTACTTC.

This clone was picked up a small number of times. The chain combines TRBV18 with TRBJ1-5; 10 bases line up with TRBD1. Germline assignment: CDR1 KGHSH and CDR2 LQKENI. This CDR3 is built from 15 residues. The J segment lost 4 bases and the V segment lost 4 bases, leaving 4 bases of the junction unmatched. Here the CDR3 DNA reads TGTGCCAGCTCACTAGGGACAGGGGTTAATCAGCCCCAGCATTTT. Amino acid sequence: CASSLGTGVNQPQHF.

J is TRBJ1-1 and V is TRBV19; TRBD1 agrees at 7 bases. The germline CDR1 and CDR2 sequences are LNHDA and SQIVND (reference sequence). The CDR3 length is 14 residues. Trimming removed 6 bases from V and 4 bases from J; junction bases left unmatched: 8. The CDR3 protein is CASRPRQGGTEAFF. DNA of the CDR3: TGTGCCAGTAGACCACGACAGGGCGGCACTGAAGCTTTCTTT. Combining the CDR3 with reference TRBV19 and TRBJ1-1 gives the whole variable domain DGGITQSPKYLFRKEGQNVTLSCEQNLNHDAMYWYRQDPGQGLRLIYYSQIVNDFQKGDIAEGYSVSREKKESFPLTVTSAQKNPTAFYLCASRPRQGGTEAFFGQGTRLTVV.

The CDR3 DNA is TGTGCCAGCAGCCAGAATGGACAGGGATTGGACGAGCAGTACTTC. Its protein product is CASSQNGQGLDEQYF. This chain connects TRBV28 to TRBJ2-7; 8 positions match TRBD1. V dropped 6 bases and J dropped 5; count of bases not matched to a gene: 12. Germline assignment: CDR1 MDHEN and CDR2 SYDVKM. CDR3 length equals 15 residues.

The chain couples TRBV11-2 to TRBJ2-3; no reliable D call. In germline, CDR1 is SGHAT, CDR2 FQNNGV. The CDR3 is made up of 14 amino acids. V dropped 0 bases and J dropped 0 bases, with 4 bases sitting between them. The CDR3 sequence: CASSLDHSTDTQYF. In nucleotides, the CDR3 is TGTGCCAGCAGCTTAGATCATAGCACAGATACGCAGTATTTT.

This chain uses TRBV19 with TRBJ1-4; D is unclear. The V end was cut by 5 bases, the J end by 7 bases, with 14 bases between. Germline values: CDR1 LNHDA, CDR2 SQIVND (reference sequence). The CDR3 is 14 amino acids. As DNA, the CDR3 is TGTGCCAGTAGTGCGGGGATGAATGGTGAAAAACTGTTTTTT. Its protein product is CASSAGMNGEKLFF.

The genes are TRBV6-1 and TRBJ1-5; 9 positions agree with TRBD1. Trimming cost V 6 bases and J 0 bases; bases outside gene matches: 6. This CDR3 is 16 amino acids long. In germline, CDR1 is MNHNS, CDR2 SASEGT. The CDR3 sequence is CASSEQGARSNQPQHF. CDR3 nucleotide sequence: TGTGCCAGCAGCGAACAGGGGGCCCGTAGCAATCAGCCCCAGCATTTT.

V is TRBV19 and J is TRBJ1-3; D gene uncertain. The germline gives CDR1 LNHDA, CDR2 SQIVND (reference sequence). V was shortened by 5 bases and J by 4 bases, with 9 bases between the two germline ends. This CDR3 region has 13 residues. CDR3 loop: CASSEMPGNTIYF. Here the CDR3 DNA reads TGTGCCAGTAGTGAGATGCCCGGAAACACCATATATTTT.

The rearrangement uses TRBV19 and TRBJ1-5, with 9 bases lining up with TRBD1. The CDR3 totals 15 residues. Germline-derived CDR1 and CDR2 are LNHDA and SQIVND (reference sequence). V lost 3 bases and J lost 3; bases outside the gene matches: 3. CDR3 coding DNA: TGTGCCAGTAGTATGAGGACAGGGGTCAATCAGCCCCAGCATTTT. It encodes CASSMRTGVNQPQHF.

This clone was detected only once. This rearrangement joins TRBV10-3 to TRBJ2-1; TRBD1 matches 7 bases. J was trimmed by 7 bases and V by 6 bases; bases with no gene match: 9. The CDR3 extends over 14 amino acids. Germline V gene sequence: CDR1 ENHRY, CDR2 SYGVKD. CDR3 in DNA: TGTGCCATCAGAAGACAGGGCTTGGGGAATGAGCAGTTCTTC. This gives the protein CAIRRQGLGNEQFF.

The V call is TRBV5-1, the J call TRBJ2-3; 9 positions match TRBD1. Trimming at V came to 7 bases and at J to 3 bases, leaving 9 bases not matched to a gene. Per the germline V gene, CDR1 is SGHRS and CDR2 is YFSETQ. The CDR3 totals 15 residues. This CDR3 is CASFPGQGRTDTQYF. The CDR3 nucleotides read TGCGCCAGCTTCCCAGGACAGGGGAGAACAGATACGCAGTATTTT.

The chain is built from TRBV23-1 and TRBJ2-7; D is uncertain. TRBV23-1 is an ORF, and what it does is uncertain. The CDR3 totals 15 residues. Trimming pared 0 bases from V and 3 bases from J, leaving 12 bases between. The CDR3 sequence is CASSQSPRHVYEQYV. The CDR3 nucleotides are TGCGCCAGCAGTCAATCCCCCCGACATGTCTACGAGCAGTACGTC.

The chain uses TRBV5-1 and TRBJ2-1; D possibly corresponds to TRBD2 (6 bases). The CDR3 covers 12 residues. V shed 8 bases and J shed 2 bases, with 8 bases lying between them. CDR1 and CDR2 from the germline V gene are SGHRS and YFSETQ. CDR3 DNA: TGCGCCAGTGGGGAGGCCTACAATGAGCAGTTCTTC. Its protein product is CASGEAYNEQFF.